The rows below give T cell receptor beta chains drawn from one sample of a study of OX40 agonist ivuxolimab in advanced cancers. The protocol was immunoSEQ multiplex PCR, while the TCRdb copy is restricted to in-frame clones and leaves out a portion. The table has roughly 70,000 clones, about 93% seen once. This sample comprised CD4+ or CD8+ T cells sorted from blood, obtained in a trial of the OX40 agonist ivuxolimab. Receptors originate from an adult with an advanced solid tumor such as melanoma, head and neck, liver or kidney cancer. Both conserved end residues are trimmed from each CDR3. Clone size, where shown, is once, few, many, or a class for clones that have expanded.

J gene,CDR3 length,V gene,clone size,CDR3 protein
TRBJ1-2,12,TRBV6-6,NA,ASKGQGANYGYT
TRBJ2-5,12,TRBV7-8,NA,ASSPQAGYETQY
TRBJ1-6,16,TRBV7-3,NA,ASSLYAPGSSYNSPLH
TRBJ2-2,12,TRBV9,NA,ASSITGATGELF
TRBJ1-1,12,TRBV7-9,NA,ASSLLSGDTEAF
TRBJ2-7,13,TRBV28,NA,ASSVPGQGVHEQY
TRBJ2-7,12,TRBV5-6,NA,ASSSGQVSYEQY
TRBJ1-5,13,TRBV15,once,ATSRGRGSNQPQH
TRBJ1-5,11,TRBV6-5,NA,ASSYSRDQPQH
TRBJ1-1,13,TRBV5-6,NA,ASSYIQQPSTEAF
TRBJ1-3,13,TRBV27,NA,ASSPIGGSGNTIY
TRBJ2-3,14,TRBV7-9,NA,ASSLGSWGRTDTQY
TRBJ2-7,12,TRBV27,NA,ASSSGLAVYEQY
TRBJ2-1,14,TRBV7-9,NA,ASSPPSGSSYNEQF
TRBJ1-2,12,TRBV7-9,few,ASSLNPTAYGYT
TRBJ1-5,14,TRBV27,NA,ASSPKVPQGFQPQH
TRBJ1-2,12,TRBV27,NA,ASSPRGPNYGYT
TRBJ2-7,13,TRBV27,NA,ASSSRLDKNYEQY
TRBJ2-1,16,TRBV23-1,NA,ASSPLKVACISYNEQF
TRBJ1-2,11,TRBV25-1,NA,ASSLPGSYGYT
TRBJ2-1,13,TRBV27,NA,ASSFVLSLDNEQF
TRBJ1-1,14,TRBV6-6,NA,ASSYSPAVKNTEAF
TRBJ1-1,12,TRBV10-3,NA,AISESSGGTEAF
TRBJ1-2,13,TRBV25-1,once,ASSRTGSLGYGYT
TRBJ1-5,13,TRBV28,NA,ASSLVEYSNQPQH
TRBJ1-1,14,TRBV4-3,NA,ASSQERGYPYTEAF
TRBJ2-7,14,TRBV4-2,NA,ASSQEAGVASYEQY
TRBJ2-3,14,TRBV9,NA,ASSVEPGTRTDTQY
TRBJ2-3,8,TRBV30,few,ASLGDTQY
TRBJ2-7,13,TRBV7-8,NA,ASSLAGGADYEQY
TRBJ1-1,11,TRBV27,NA,ASSLTANTEAF
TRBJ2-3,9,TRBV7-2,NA,ASTGEDTQY
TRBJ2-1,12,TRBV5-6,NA,ASSFGTGGVEQF
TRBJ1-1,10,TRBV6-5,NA,ASSYGDTEAF
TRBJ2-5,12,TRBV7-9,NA,ATLDRGHGETQY
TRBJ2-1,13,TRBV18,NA,ASSPLDSGINGQF
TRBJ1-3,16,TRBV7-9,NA,ASSLAPSGGSSGNTIY
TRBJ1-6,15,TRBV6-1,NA,ASSEFVAETNNSPLH
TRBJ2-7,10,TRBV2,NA,ASINPAAEQY
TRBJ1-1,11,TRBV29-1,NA,SVDIQVNTEAF
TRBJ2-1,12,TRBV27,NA,ASSDRSSYNEQF
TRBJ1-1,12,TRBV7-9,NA,ASSISEQYTEAF
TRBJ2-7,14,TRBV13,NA,ASSLGHPGQGREQY
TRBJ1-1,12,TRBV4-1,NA,ASSQVEQGIEAF
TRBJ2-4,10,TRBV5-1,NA,ASTGQGNIQY
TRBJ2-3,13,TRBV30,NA,AWAVAGARTDTQY
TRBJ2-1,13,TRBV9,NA,ASSVSSGGAREQF
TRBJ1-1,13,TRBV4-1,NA,ASSQAGFWNTEAF
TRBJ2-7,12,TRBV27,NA,ASRQTGAAYEQY
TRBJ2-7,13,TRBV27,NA,ASSLGSAENYEQY
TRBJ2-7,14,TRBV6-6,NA,ASSYVSAGANYEQY
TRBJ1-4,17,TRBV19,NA,ASSRLPGQGSVTNEKLF